These 21 T cell receptor beta chains originate from one sample sequenced in a study of vaccination and CD4 T cells after COVID-19 (dated by TCRdb to between 2021 and 2024). Receptor libraries were prepared by PCR. The sequencer was an Illumina iSeq 100. DNA from cultured CD4+ T cells underwent TCR sequencing with the Oncomine TCR Beta short-read assay at the Johns Hopkins FTIC core. TCRdb handled the public reads itself, with Q25 trimming in fastp and clone calling in MiXCR, and kept productive beta chains. All rows with the same CDR3 protein become a single entry with the most common DNA and genes. The sample has fewer than 30,000 distinct CDR3 sequences on record, about 50% of them singletons. Roughly 30% of the sample is in the top ten clones. In light of the paper, this sample's treatment or condition label describes: roughly nine-day PBMC culture with coronavirus spike peptide pools or control peptides (ViraFEST assay).

Antigen specificity for these receptors is unknown. The sequencing here drew on CD4+ T cells from blood, cultured in vitro, taken before SARS-CoV-2 vaccination. The receptors were sampled from a human donor who received a COVID-19 vaccine.

In its sample, this clonotype was seen a few times. The chain combines TRBV5-1 with TRBJ1-1; a possible D gene is TRBD1 (6 bases). Germline CDR1 reads SGHRS; CDR2 reads YFSETQ. V was clipped by 4 bases and J by 0 bases, with 19 bases between them. The CDR3 spans 17 residues. The CDR3 is CASSQGGLRGMNTEAFF. CDR3 in DNA: TGCGCCAGCAGCCAAGGGGGGTTACGAGGCATGAACACTGAAGCTTTCTTT.

The chain joins TRBV5-4 to TRBJ2-5; 14 positions agree with TRBD2. The CDR3 spans 19 residues. Trimming cost V 3 bases and J 2 bases; bases outside gene matches: 12. CDR1 and CDR2 from the germline V gene are SGHNT and YYREEE (reference sequence). CDR3 nucleotide sequence: TGTGCCAGCAGCTCACCAAGACGACTAGCGGGGGGGCATCAAGAGACCCAGTACTTC. Encoded protein: CASSSPRRLAGGHQETQYF. Based on the CDR3 plus reference TRBV5-4 and TRBJ2-5, the full variable domain is ETGVTQSPTHLIKTRGQQVTLRCSSQSGHNTVSWYQQALGQGPQFIFQYYREEENGRGNFPPRFSGLQFPNYSSELNVNALELDDSALYLCASSSPRRLAGGHQETQYFGPGTRLLVL.

This clonotype was picked up a small number of times. V usage is TRBV20-1 and J usage is TRBJ1-2; TRBD1 is a possible D gene (5 bases). The CDR3 loop spans 15 amino acids. The V and J ends lost 2 bases and 3 bases respectively, with 16 bases between them. Germline V lookup: CDR1 DFQATT, CDR2 SNEGSKA (reference sequence). The CDR3 spells CSARTAGTGDYGYTF. CDR3 nucleotides: TGCAGTGCTAGAACTGCAGGGACTGGTGACTATGGCTACACCTTC.

The sample holds a few counts of this clonotype. The rearrangement uses TRBV27 and TRBJ1-2, with 7 bases identical to TRBD1. The CDR3 is 13 amino acids. Germline V gives CDR1 MNHEY, CDR2 SMNVEV (reference sequence). V lost 7 bases and J lost 8; bases outside the gene matches: 10. The CDR3: CASKSTGAGGYTF. As DNA, the CDR3 is TGTGCCAGCAAATCAACAGGGGCAGGAGGCTACACCTTC.

With respect to this clonotype: As the CDR3 is not closed by the conserved phenylalanine or tryptophan, this likely results from a read error. The genes are TRBV10-3 and TRBJ2-5, with 11 bases lining up with TRBD2. Germline trimming cut 2 bases from V and 5 bases from J; bases unmatched to any gene: 4. CDR1 is ENHRY, CDR2 SYGVKD, per germline. CDR3 size: 15 residues. The CDR3 region is CAISEVAGGRETQYY. The CDR3 bases are TGTGCCATCAGTGAGGTAGCGGGGGGGCGTGAGACCCAGTACTAC.

The CDR3 nucleotides read TGTGCCTGGAGTCCCCTGGCTAGAATGACAGATACGCAGTATTTT. Amino acid sequence: CAWSPLARMTDTQYF. The rearrangement uses TRBV30 and TRBJ2-3, with unresolved D. Germline V gives CDR1 GTSNPN, CDR2 SVGIG (reference sequence). Deletions cut 2 bases from V and 3 bases from J, with 15 bases between. The CDR3 spans 15 residues.

This clonotype was picked up a small number of times. This chain uses TRBV29-1 with TRBJ2-5; a possible D gene is TRBD2 (5 bases). This CDR3 has 14 residues. Germline V gene data show CDR1 as SQVTM and CDR2 as ANQGSEA. V was pared by 1 base and J by 2 bases, with 11 bases between. CDR3 sequence: CSVEGRREQETQYF. The CDR3 DNA is TGCAGCGTTGAAGGTCGCCGGGAACAAGAGACCCAGTACTTC.

This chain joins TRBV12-3 or TRBV12-4 and TRBJ1-1; perhaps TRBD1 as D (5 bases). This CDR3 comprises 14 residues. Trimming shortened V by 6 bases and J by 1 base, and 12 bases separated the two germline ends. This chain's CDR3 is CASSPHTGNTEAFF. CDR3 DNA sequence: TGTGCCAGCAGCCCCCATACAGGGAACACTGAAGCTTTCTTT.

V is TRBV5-1 and J is TRBJ1-2; 7 positions agree with TRBD1. The CDR3 length is 15 residues. V was pared by 7 bases and J by 2 bases, with 11 bases of the junction left unmatched. Per the germline V gene, CDR1 is SGHRS and CDR2 is YFSETQ. The CDR3 spells CASGNNHRGNYGYTF. The CDR3 nucleotides are TGCGCCAGCGGCAACAACCACAGGGGAAACTATGGCTACACCTTC. Supplemented by reference TRBV5-1 and TRBJ1-2, the full variable domain reads KAGVTQTPRYLIKTRGQQVTLSCSPISGHRSVSWYQQTPGQGLQFLFEYFSETQRNKGNFPGRFSGRQFSNSRSEMNVSTLELGDSALYLCASGNNHRGNYGYTFGSGTRLTVV.

This chain links TRBV7-2 with TRBJ1-6; 9 positions match TRBD1. Germline V lookup: CDR1 SGHTA, CDR2 FQGNSA. The CDR3 sequence is 18 residues long. J lost 4 bases, V lost 5 bases, and 12 bases had no gene match. The DNA of the CDR3 is TGTGCCAGCAGCCCGGACAGGGGAGAAGGAATTTATAATTCACCCCTCCACTTT. Translation gives CASSPDRGEGIYNSPLHF.

The chain joins TRBV20-1 to TRBJ2-3; 14 positions match TRBD2. The CDR3 has 18 amino acids. Germline trimming cut 2 bases from V and 0 bases from J; bases unmatched to any gene: 7. Germline CDR1 and CDR2: DFQATT and SNEGSKA (reference sequence). The CDR3 DNA follows: TGCAGTGCTAGACGGACTAGCGGGGGGCCGCTTAGCACAGATACGCAGTATTTT. Its protein product is CSARRTSGGPLSTDTQYF.

This clonotype occurred a few times. CDR3 amino acids: CASSGTGVPLHF. The CDR3 DNA reads as TGTGCCAGCAGTGGTACAGGGGTGCCCCTCCACTTT. This rearrangement joins TRBV2 to TRBJ1-6; 7 bases align to TRBD1. CDR3 size: 12 residues. Per the germline V gene, CDR1 is SNHLY and CDR2 is FYNNEI. V lost 4 bases, J lost 13 bases, and 4 bases stayed unmatched.

The chain links TRBV5-4 to TRBJ2-5; D might be TRBD2 (6 bases). Germline V lookup: CDR1 SGHNT, CDR2 YYREEE (reference sequence). This CDR3 comprises 13 residues. V was clipped by 4 bases and J by 2 bases, with 9 bases between them. The CDR3, as DNA: TGTGCCAGCAGCCTCCGGGAGCAAGAGACCCAGTACTTC. This encodes CASSLREQETQYF.

This chain uses TRBV15 with TRBJ2-7; 7 nucleotides agree with TRBD1. CDR1 and CDR2 from the germline V gene are LNHNV and YYDKDF (reference sequence). This CDR3 has 15 amino acids. The trim removed 0 bases at V and 2 bases at J, leaving 4 bases unmatched. The CDR3 sequence: CATSRDFGTAYEQYF. CDR3 DNA sequence: TGTGCCACCAGCAGAGATTTTGGGACAGCCTACGAGCAGTACTTC.

The rearrangement links TRBV3-1 to TRBJ2-5; 8 bases align to TRBD2. Per the germline V gene, CDR1 is LGHDT and CDR2 is YNNKEL (reference sequence). The ends lost 0 bases at V and 5 bases at J; junction bases unmatched: 11. The CDR3 is 17 amino acids. The CDR3 coding sequence is TGTGCCAGCAGCCAAGATCTGGGTAGCGGGGTCGGGGAGACCCAGTACTTC. It codes for CASSQDLGSGVGETQYF.

CDR3 in amino acids: CASSLVLAGSYNEQFF. In DNA, the CDR3 is TGCGCCAGCAGCTTAGTCCTAGCGGGCTCCTACAATGAGCAGTTCTTC. The genes are TRBV5-1 and TRBJ2-1; TRBD2 matches at 8 bases. This CDR3 contains 16 residues. Germline V gene sequence: CDR1 SGHRS, CDR2 YFSETQ. The J segment lost 0 bases and the V segment lost 2 bases, leaving 4 bases of the junction unmatched.

The genes are TRBV24-1 and TRBJ2-3; the D gene is possibly TRBD2 (6 bases). Trimming removed 5 bases at V and 12 bases at J, with 14 bases between. CDR1 and CDR2 (germline): KGHDR, SFDVKD. The CDR3 has 12 residues. The CDR3 here is CATSGPGVSQYF. The CDR3 region has the DNA TGTGCCACCAGTGGGCCGGGGGTGTCACAGTATTTT.

J is TRBJ2-1 and V is TRBV6-1; no clear D gene. The CDR3 runs to 19 residues. V was clipped by 5 bases and J by 0 bases, with 23 bases between them. Germline loops: CDR1 MNHNS, CDR2 SASEGT. The CDR3: CASSPSGSGGKSSYNEQFF. The CDR3 bases are TGTGCCAGCAGTCCCTCGGGTTCTGGCGGAAAAAGCTCCTACAATGAGCAGTTCTTC.

This chain joins TRBV7-7 and TRBJ2-5; D gene ambiguous. Germline V lookup: CDR1 SSHAT, CDR2 FNYEAQ (reference sequence). The V and J ends lost 2 bases and 5 bases respectively, with 9 bases between them. CDR3 size: 13 residues. The CDR3 loop is CASSLIGLETQYF. CDR3 bases: TGTGCCAGCAGCTTAATAGGGTTGGAGACCCAGTACTTC. Using reference TRBV7-7 and TRBJ2-5 for the parts outside the CDR3, the full variable domain is GAGVSQSPRYKVTKRGQDVTLRCDPISSHATLYWYQQALGQGPEFLTYFNYEAQPDKSGLPSDRFSAERPEGSISTLTIQRTEQRDSAMYRCASSLIGLETQYFGPGTRLLVL.

The CDR3 protein is CASSNAGTTEYNEQFF. DNA of the CDR3: TGTGCCAGCAGTAATGCCGGGACCACAGAGTACAATGAGCAGTTCTTC. The genes are TRBV12-3 or TRBV12-4 and TRBJ2-1; TRBD1 or TRBD2 may be the D gene (5 bases each). Trimming cost V 5 bases and J 4 bases, with 18 bases left between them. The CDR3 runs to 16 residues.

This clonotype was picked up one time. The V gene is TRBV12-3 or TRBV12-4, the J gene TRBJ1-2; D is undetermined. Trimming left V 1 base short and J 3 bases short, with 6 bases between. The CDR3 is made up of 13 amino acids. Here the CDR3 DNA reads TGTGCCAGCAGTTTAGAGGTCTACTATGGCTACACCTTC. Translated: CASSLEVYYGYTF.